A selection of T cell receptor beta chains follows, all from one sample in a study of beta chain features in type 1 diabetes. Libraries were prepared by immunoSEQ multiplex PCR; TCRdb keeps only in-frame clonotypes and omits some of them. The sample lists 250,000 or so clones, 68% seen once, with almost 0.055% in the top ten. The sample taken for sequencing was naive CD4+ T cells from blood. These receptors originate from a man aged 25 to 40 in good health. Both conserved end residues are part of each CDR3. A D gene is named only where the DNA matches it firmly. A clone size is listed for some rows: how often the clone was seen (once, few, many), or a class if it is expanded.

>TRBV11-2|NA|TRBJ2-3|NA
TGTGCCAGCAGCTTAAAAGATACGCAGTATTTT
CASSLKDTQYF
>TRBV14|NA|TRBJ2-3|NA
TGTGCCAGCAGCCCTCGGTCTACGGAGACGCAGTATTTT
CASSPRSTETQYF
>TRBV9|NA|TRBJ2-2|few
TGTGCCAGCAGCGCCTCATGGGGAACCGGGGAGCTGTTTTTT
CASSASWGTGELFF
>TRBV21-1|NA|TRBJ2-7|NA
NA
CASSKWGTGIRGDEQYF
>TRBV2|NA|TRBJ2-3|NA
TGTGCCAGCAGGGGGCGACTGAGCACAGATACGCAGTATTTT
CASRGRLSTDTQYF
>TRBV15|NA|TRBJ2-3|few
TGTGCCACCAGCGTACAGGGCGGTGGCACAGATACGCAGTATTTT
CATSVQGGGTDTQYF
>TRBV4-3|NA|TRBJ2-7|once
TGCGCCAGCAGCCAAGATACGCGCTACGAGCAGTACTTC
CASSQDTRYEQYF
>TRBV9|NA|TRBJ2-3|NA
TGTGCCAGCAGCGTATTAGGATTGGGCACAGATACGCAGTATTTT
CASSVLGLGTDTQYF
>TRBV9|NA|TRBJ2-5|few
TGTGCCAGCAGCGTACAGGGTGGAGAGACCCAGTACTTC
CASSVQGGETQYF
>TRBV9|NA|TRBJ2-3|NA
TGTGCCAGCAGCGTAGGGAACGTCGTCACAGATACGCAGTATTTT
CASSVGNVVTDTQYF
>TRBV28|TRBD2|TRBJ2-3|NA
TGTGCGGGAGGGGCCATGGATACGCAGTATTTT
CAGGAMDTQYF
>TRBV7-9|NA|TRBJ2-1|NA
TGTGCCAGCAGCTTGAGTATACGTGATAATGAGCAGTTCTTC
CASSLSIRDNEQFF
>TRBV2|NA|TRBJ2-4|NA
TGTGCCAGCAGTGGACAGGGAGGTAATAGAAAGTACTTC
CASSGQGGNRKYF
>TRBV14|NA|TRBJ1-1|NA
TGTGCCAGCAGCCAAGACCTGAACACTGAAGCTTTCTTT
CASSQDLNTEAFF
>TRBV25-1|TRBD1|TRBJ2-7|NA
TGTGCCAGCAGTCGGACAGGGAGCTACGAGCAGTACTTC
CASSRTGSYEQYF
>TRBV5-4|NA|TRBJ2-7|NA
TGTGCCAGCAGCTGGGGTTCAAGCGGCGAGCAGTACTTC
CASSWGSSGEQYF
>TRBV2|NA|TRBJ2-7|NA
TGTGCCAGCAGTACCGGGACGGGCTATAGGCAGTACTTC
CASSTGTGYRQYF
>TRBV7-2|NA|TRBJ2-2|few
TGTGCCAGCAGCTCAGGCGGGGAACCATTTGCTGGGGCGCTGTTTTTT
CASSSGGEPFAGALFF
>TRBV7-9|NA|TRBJ2-2|NA
TGTGCCAGCAGCTTTAGGTGGGATAACACCGGGGAGCTGTTTTTT
CASSFRWDNTGELFF
>TRBV5-4|TRBD2|TRBJ2-5|few
TGTGCCAGCAGCCCTGGGACTAGCTCGGAGACCCAGTACTTC
CASSPGTSSETQYF
>TRBV29-1|NA|TRBJ2-3|NA
TGCAGCGTTGAAGCCGCCCAGGGGACAGATACGCAGTATTTT
CSVEAAQGTDTQYF
>TRBV20-1|NA|TRBJ2-7|NA
TGCAGTGCTGGGGACTCGTACGAGCAGTACTTC
CSAGDSYEQYF
>TRBV29-1|NA|TRBJ1-1|NA
TGCAGCGTTTTTCAACGGAACACTGAAGCTTTCTTT
CSVFQRNTEAFF
>TRBV5-4|NA|TRBJ2-1|NA
TGTGCCAGCAGCGCACTAGCTTACAATGAGCAGTTCTTC
CASSALAYNEQFF
>TRBV30|NA|TRBJ2-3|NA
TGTGCCTGGAGTGTGCCTACCACAGATACGCAGTATTTT
CAWSVPTTDTQYF
>TRBV6-5|NA|TRBJ1-2|once
TGTGCCAGTTCCAAGGGACTCACAGTCGGATATGGCTACACCTTC
CASSKGLTVGYGYTF
>TRBV7-9|NA|TRBJ1-1|NA
TGTGCCAGCAGCTTCGTGCAGAACACTGAAGCTTTCTTT
CASSFVQNTEAFF
>TRBV7-9|TRBD1|TRBJ2-1|NA
TGTGCCAGCAGCTCTTGGACAGGGCTTGGAAATGAGCAGTTCTTC
CASSSWTGLGNEQFF
>TRBV29-1|TRBD1|TRBJ1-2|NA
TGCAGCGTCGGACAGGGGGCGGCTGGCTACACCTTC
CSVGQGAAGYTF
>TRBV2|NA|TRBJ2-7|NA
TGTGCCAGCAGGATACAGGGCTACGAGCAGTACTTC
CASRIQGYEQYF
>TRBV25-1|TRBD1|TRBJ2-3|few
TGTGCCAGCGGGACAGGAGACACAGATACGCAGTATTTT
CASGTGDTDTQYF
>TRBV4-3|NA|TRBJ2-3|NA
TGCGCCAGCAGCCAAGGGGGCGGAGGGGTAGATACGCAGTATTTT
CASSQGGGGVDTQYF
>TRBV9|TRBD2|TRBJ2-1|NA
TGTGCCAGCAGCCTCCCCGGTCTAGCGGGAGACAATGAGCAGTTCTTC
CASSLPGLAGDNEQFF
>TRBV11-2|NA|TRBJ2-7|NA
TGTGCCAGCAGCTTAGAAGGCCAGGGATCCTACGAGCAGTACTTC
CASSLEGQGSYEQYF
>TRBV27|NA|TRBJ2-6|NA
TGTGCCAGCAGTTTAGGTAGCTCTGGGGCCAACGTCCTGACTTTC
CASSLGSSGANVLTF
>TRBV30|TRBD2|TRBJ2-5|few
TGTGCCTTAACGCTAGCGGGGGGGCCCCAAGAGACCCAGTACTTC
CALTLAGGPQETQYF
>TRBV15|NA|TRBJ2-3|NA
TGTGCCACCAGCAGAGTAGGGGGGAGTACAGATACGCAGTATTTT
CATSRVGGSTDTQYF
>TRBV5-1|NA|TRBJ1-4|NA
TGCGCCAGCAGGTCCCAGGCGGCAACTAATGAAAAACTGTTTTTT
CASRSQAATNEKLFF
>TRBV7-2|NA|TRBJ2-5|few
TGTGCCAGCAGCCCCGGGGACGGGGAGACCCAGTACTTC
CASSPGDGETQYF
>TRBV7-2|NA|TRBJ2-5|NA
TGTGCCAGCAGCTTGCAAGAGACCCAGTACTTC
CASSLQETQYF
>TRBV29-1|TRBD1|TRBJ1-4|NA
TGCAGCGTTCAGGGGGCTCTGGATGAAAAACTGTTTTTT
CSVQGALDEKLFF
>TRBV13|NA|TRBJ2-5|NA
TGTGCCAGCAGCTCCCGAACCCGTGGGGAGACCCAGTACTTC
CASSSRTRGETQYF
>TRBV2|NA|TRBJ1-1|NA
TGTGCCAGCTCTCGGGCGACTGAAGCTTTCTTT
CASSRATEAFF
>TRBV15|TRBD2|TRBJ2-1|NA
TGTGCCACCAGCCCGGGGGGTCTCTACAATGAGCAGTTCTTC
CATSPGGLYNEQFF
>TRBV19|TRBD2|TRBJ2-1|NA
TGTGCCAGTTCCGGCGGGAGGGCCACATACTTTAATGAGCAGTTCTTC
CASSGGRATYFNEQFF